The clone carrying this T cell receptor beta chain appeared a few times. Antigen: not known. Germline V CDR1 and CDR2: SGHVS, FQNEAQ. The J segment lost 4 bases and the V segment lost 7 bases, leaving 10 bases of the junction unmatched. The CDR3 is 14 amino acids. This entry belongs to a study of T cells in Graves' hyperthyroidism and ophthalmopathy. General observations from the study: The blood repertoire included most of the expanded thyroid clonotypes above 0.001.

RNA transcripts yielded amplified TCR beta CDR3 regions. Primed by the HTBI set, a first-round RT-PCR was run on the TCR CDR3. One entry per CDR3 protein, called by TCRdb with MiXCR from the multiplex PCR reads. Of 300,000 to 400,000 distinct CDR3 sequences in the sample, approximately 17% were seen once. The rearrangement links TRBV7-8 to TRBJ2-7; TRBD1 matches at 7 bases. The receptor's source is a man younger than 30 with Graves' ophthalmopathy. The sample taken for sequencing was blood. CDR3 residues: CASIPRVQGYEQYF. CDR3 sequence (DNA): TGTGCCAGCATTCCCCGGGTACAGGGGTACGAGCAGTACTTC. Variable domain in full (rest from reference TRBV7-8 and TRBJ2-7): GAGVSQSPRYKVAKRGQDVALRCDPISGHVSLFWYQQALGQGPEFLTYFQNEAQLDKSGLPSDRFFAERPEGSVSTLKIQRTQQEDSAVYLCASIPRVQGYEQYFGPGTRLTVT.